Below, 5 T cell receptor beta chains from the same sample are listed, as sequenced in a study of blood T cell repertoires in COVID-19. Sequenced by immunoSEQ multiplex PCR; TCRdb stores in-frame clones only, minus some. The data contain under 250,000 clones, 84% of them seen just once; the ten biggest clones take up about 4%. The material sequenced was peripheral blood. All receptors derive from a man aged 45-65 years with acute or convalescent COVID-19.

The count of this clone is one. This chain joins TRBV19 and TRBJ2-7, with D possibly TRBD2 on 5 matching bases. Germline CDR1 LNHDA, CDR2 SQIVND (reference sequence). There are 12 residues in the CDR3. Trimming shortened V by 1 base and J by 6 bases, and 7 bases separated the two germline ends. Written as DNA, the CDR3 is TGTGCCAGTAGTATAGCCGCGGGCGAGCAGTACTTC. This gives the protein CASSIAAGEQYF.

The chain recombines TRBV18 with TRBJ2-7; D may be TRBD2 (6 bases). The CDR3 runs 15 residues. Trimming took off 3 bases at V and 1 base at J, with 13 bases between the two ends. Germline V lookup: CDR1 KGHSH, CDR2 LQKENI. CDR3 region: CASSPQPGTSYEQYF. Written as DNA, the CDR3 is TGTGCCAGCTCACCCCAACCCGGGACTTCCTACGAGCAGTACTTC. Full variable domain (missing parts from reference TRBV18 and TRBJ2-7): NAGVMQNPRHLVRRRGQEARLRCSPMKGHSHVYWYRQLPEEGLKFMVYLQKENIIDESGMPKERFSAEFPKEGPSILRIQQVVRGDSAAYFCASSPQPGTSYEQYFGPGTRLTVT.

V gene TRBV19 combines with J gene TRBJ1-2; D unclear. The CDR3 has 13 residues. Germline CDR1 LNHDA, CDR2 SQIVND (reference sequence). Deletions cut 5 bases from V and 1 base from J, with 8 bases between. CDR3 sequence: CASSYYLNYGYTF. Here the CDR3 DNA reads TGTGCCAGTAGTTACTACCTTAACTATGGCTACACCTTC.

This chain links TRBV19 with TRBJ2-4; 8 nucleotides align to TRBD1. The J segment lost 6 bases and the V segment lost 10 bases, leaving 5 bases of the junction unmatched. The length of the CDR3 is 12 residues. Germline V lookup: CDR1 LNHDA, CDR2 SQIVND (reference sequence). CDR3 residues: CATQGAGNIQYF. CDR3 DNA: TGTGCCACCCAGGGGGCCGGAAACATTCAGTACTTC.

CDR3 region: CASSPPGQGASDGYTF. In DNA form, the CDR3 reads TGTGCCAGCTCACCTCCGGGACAGGGGGCGTCGGATGGCTACACCTTC. The chain joins TRBV18 to TRBJ1-2; TRBD1 agrees at 12 bases. Germline V gene data show CDR1 as KGHSH and CDR2 as LQKENI. The V gene end was trimmed by 3 bases and the J gene end by 6 bases; junction bases not matched to a gene: 8. This CDR3 region has 16 residues.